This T cell receptor (beta chain) derives from a study of T cell responses to AZD1222 COVID-19 vaccine (TCRdb year 2021). At the level of the whole study: TCR sequencing was performed for approximately 240 trial participants, of whom some 200 were given two doses of AZD1222 and around 26 were given two doses of MenACWY control vaccine. Trial participants were enrolled by age into 18-55, 56-69 and 70-plus year subgroups, with roughly 150, 30 and 60 TCR-sequenced participants respectively. The research as a whole found: After two AZD1222 doses, both the breadth and the depth of spike-specific TCRs were significantly higher than at day 0 and than in MenACWY recipients. Only a handful of AZD1222 recipients were SARS-CoV-2 seropositive at baseline, limiting conclusions about previously exposed vaccinees. Participants were mostly white British, with more females than males. The authors suggested clonal diversity may have been underestimated. No day 14 peak-response samples were available, so repertoires were characterized only after the peak T cell response. In the small 56-69-year group, the increase in depth fell short of significance, most likely because of low power. The whole spike protein was spanned by vaccine-associated CD4 TCRs, and dominant responses were seen in regions 160-218 and 743-854. Nearly half of unique spike-specific TCRs reportedly recognized epitopes outside regions mutated in the B.1.351 and B.1.1.7 variants.

The CDR3 regions of human TCRbeta chains were analyzed by immunosequencing. For the original study's pipeline: Repertoire TCRs were matched against a reference library of SARS-CoV-2-specific TCRs generated with the MIRA antigen-specificity platform. Breadth was defined as the fraction of unique TCRs that were SARS-CoV-2-associated, and depth was defined as the fraction of total T cells that were SARS-CoV-2-associated. Using the MIRA data, every spike-specific TCR was mapped to the spike region that the TCR reacted to and assigned to either a CD4 or a CD8 class. Log10-transformed breadth and depth values were compared by one-way ANOVA with Sidak's multiple comparisons tests. In TCRdb, the immuneACCESS table is reduced to in-frame sequences with V and J assigned. These tables do not hold every clone; where another copy was compared, an unresolved V gene accounts for under half, and the others remain unexplained. V and J calls and clone size come straight from that table; D and trimming were deduced from the DNA. The sample table lists 150,000 to 200,000 clones, 80% to 95% of them with a count of one. Together, the top ten hold more than 1.5% of the sample.

This clone was seen a handful of times. Its antigen is not yet known. Per-base quality was not reported, and no clone a single base away is much larger than it. Interpreted using the paper, the time point label stands for: about 28 days (+/-7) after the second vaccine dose. AZD1222 recipients with second doses at about 4 weeks or about 12 weeks were pooled, because spike-specific TCR depth and breadth did not differ between schedules. The vaccinee samples were drawn from two UK trials, COV001 and COV002, one of which was a single-blind randomized controlled phase 2/3 trial testing AZD1222 (ChAdOx1 nCoV-19) in healthy adults. For TCRbeta chain sequencing, PBMC samples were collected from trial participants at day 0 and at day 28 after the second dose. The TCR comes from an adult who received the AZD1222 COVID-19 vaccine. The sequencing here drew on peripheral blood, taken 28 days after the second AZD1222 dose.

The CDR3 region: CASSLGVAGGPTDTQYF. The DNA sequence reads TGTGCCAGCAGCTTAGGAGTGGCGGGAGGACCCACAGATACGCAGTATTTT. Here the chain combines TRBV11-3 and TRBJ2-3, with 8 bases matching TRBD2. CDR1 and CDR2 are drawn from the germline V gene: SGHNT, YENEEA. The V end gives up 1 base and the J end 2 bases, leaving 8 bases in the junction not matched to a gene. The cysteine opens and the phenylalanine closes a CDR3 of 17 amino acids. Of all the DNA, just the CDR3 is kept, 51 bases in frame from base 1.